The TCR beta chain described here comes from a study of PD-1 blockade in classical Hodgkin lymphoma. Each of the patients experienced relapse following autologous stem cell transplantation, and their brentuximab vedotin exposure differed. Complete response, partial response or progressive disease was each patient's best response. Clones were read by immunoSEQ multiplex PCR, and TCRdb kept only the in-frame ones, dropping some. The sample records more than 50,000 clones, about 64% being singletons. Regarding this clone: The identical CDR3 is also encoded by other nucleotide sequences in the sample.

Germline values: CDR1 MGHDK, CDR2 SYGVNS. The CDR3 has 12 residues. V shed 6 bases and J shed 2 bases, with 7 bases lying between them. V and J are TRBV25-1 and TRBJ1-1; D might be TRBD1 (6 bases). Material: peripheral blood mononuclear cells (PBMCs), obtained before the second cycle of nivolumab. The sequence was collected from a human donor with classical Hodgkin lymphoma. CDR3 residues: CASRQGNTEAFF. CDR3 DNA sequence: TGTGCCAGCAGACAGGGAAACACTGAAGCTTTCTTT.